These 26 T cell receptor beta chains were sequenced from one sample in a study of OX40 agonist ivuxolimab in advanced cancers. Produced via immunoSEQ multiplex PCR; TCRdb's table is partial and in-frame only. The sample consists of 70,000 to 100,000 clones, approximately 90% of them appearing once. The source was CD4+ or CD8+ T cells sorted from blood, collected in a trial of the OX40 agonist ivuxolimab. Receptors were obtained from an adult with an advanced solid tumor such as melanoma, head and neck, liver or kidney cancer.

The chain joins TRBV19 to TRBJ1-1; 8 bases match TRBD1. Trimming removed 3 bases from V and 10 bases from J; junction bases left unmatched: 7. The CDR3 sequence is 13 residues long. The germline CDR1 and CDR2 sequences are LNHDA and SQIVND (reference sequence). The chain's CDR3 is CASSIPGGSVAFF. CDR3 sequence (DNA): TGTGCCAGTAGTATCCCAGGGGGCTCCGTAGCTTTCTTT.

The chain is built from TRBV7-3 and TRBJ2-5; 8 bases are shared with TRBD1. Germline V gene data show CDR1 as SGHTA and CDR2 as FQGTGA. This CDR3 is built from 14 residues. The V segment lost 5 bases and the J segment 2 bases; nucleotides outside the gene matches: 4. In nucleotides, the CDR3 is TGTGCCAGCAGCCAAGGACAGGGTCAAGAGACCCAGTACTTC. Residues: CASSQGQGQETQYF.

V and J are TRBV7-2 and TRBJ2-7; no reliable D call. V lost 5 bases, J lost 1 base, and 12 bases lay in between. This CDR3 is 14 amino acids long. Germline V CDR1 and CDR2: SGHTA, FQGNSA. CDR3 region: CASSGIGASYEQYF. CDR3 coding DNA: TGTGCCAGCAGCGGAATAGGAGCTTCCTACGAGCAGTACTTC.

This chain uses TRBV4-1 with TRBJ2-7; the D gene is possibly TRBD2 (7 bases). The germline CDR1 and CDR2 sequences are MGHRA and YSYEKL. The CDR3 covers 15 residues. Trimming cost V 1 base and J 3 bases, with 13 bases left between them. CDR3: CASSQVGGGGYEQYF. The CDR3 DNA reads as TGCGCCAGCAGCCAAGTAGGGGGAGGGGGCTACGAGCAGTACTTC.

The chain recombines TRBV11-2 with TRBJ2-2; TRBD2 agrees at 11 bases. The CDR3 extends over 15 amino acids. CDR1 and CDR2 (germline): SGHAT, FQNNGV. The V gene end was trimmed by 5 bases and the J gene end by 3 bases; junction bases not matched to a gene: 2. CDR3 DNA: TGTGCCAGCAGCCTAGCGGGAGGCTACACCGGGGAGCTGTTTTTT. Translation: CASSLAGGYTGELFF.

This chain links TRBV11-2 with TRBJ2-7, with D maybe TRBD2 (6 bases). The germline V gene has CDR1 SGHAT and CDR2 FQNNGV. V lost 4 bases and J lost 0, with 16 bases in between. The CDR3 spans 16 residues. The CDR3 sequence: CASSSLRLVLSYEQYF. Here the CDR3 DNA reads TGTGCCAGCAGCTCCTTACGACTAGTCCTCTCCTACGAGCAGTACTTC.

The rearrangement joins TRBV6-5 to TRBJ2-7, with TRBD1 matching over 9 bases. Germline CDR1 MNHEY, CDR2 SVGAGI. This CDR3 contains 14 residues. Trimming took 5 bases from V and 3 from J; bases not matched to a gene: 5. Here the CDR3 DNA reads TGTGCCAGCAGTCAGACAGGGGGGGACTACGAGCAGTACTTC. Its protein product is CASSQTGGDYEQYF.

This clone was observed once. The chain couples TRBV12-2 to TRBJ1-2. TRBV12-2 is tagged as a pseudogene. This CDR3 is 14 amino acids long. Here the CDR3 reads CASRLSGHPGGYTF. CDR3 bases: TGTGCAAGTCGCTTAAGCGGACACCCCGGAGGCTACACCTTC.

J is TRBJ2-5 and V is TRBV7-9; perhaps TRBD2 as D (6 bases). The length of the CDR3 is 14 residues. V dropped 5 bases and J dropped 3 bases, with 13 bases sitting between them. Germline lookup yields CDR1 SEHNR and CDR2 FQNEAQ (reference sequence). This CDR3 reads CASSDRDSKETQYF. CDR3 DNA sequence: TGTGCCAGCAGCGACCGGGACTCAAAAGAGACCCAGTACTTC.

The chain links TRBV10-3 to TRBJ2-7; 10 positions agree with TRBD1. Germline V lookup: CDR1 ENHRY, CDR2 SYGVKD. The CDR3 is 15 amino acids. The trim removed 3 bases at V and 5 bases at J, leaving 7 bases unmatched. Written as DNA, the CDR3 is TGTGCCATCAGTGACCGGACAGGGGGTCTCCACGAGCAGTACTTC. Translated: CAISDRTGGLHEQYF.

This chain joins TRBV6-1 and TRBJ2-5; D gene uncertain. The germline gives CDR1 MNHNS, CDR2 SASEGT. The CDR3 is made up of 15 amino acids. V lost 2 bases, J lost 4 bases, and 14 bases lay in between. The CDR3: CASSEIILVGETQYF. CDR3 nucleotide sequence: TGTGCCAGCAGTGAAATTATCTTAGTAGGAGAGACCCAGTACTTC.

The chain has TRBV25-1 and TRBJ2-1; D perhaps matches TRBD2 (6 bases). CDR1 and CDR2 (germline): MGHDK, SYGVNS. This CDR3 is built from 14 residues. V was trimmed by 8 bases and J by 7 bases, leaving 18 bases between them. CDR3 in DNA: TGTGCCAGCTCTATGGAGGGGATTTTGAATGAGCAGTTCTTC. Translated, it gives CASSMEGILNEQFF.

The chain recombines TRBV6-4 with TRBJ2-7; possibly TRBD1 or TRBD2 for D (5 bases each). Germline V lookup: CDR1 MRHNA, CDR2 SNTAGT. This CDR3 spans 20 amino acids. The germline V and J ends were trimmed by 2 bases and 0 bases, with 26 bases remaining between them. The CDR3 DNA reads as TGTGCCAGCAGTGACACCGACCGGGACCAATCCTTCGATAGCTCCTACGAGCAGTACTTC. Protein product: CASSDTDRDQSFDSSYEQYF.

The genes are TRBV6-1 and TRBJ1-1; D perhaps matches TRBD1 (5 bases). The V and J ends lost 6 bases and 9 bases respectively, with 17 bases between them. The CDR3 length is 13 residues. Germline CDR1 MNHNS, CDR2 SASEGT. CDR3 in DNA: TGTGCCAGCAGCTGGACAAGAGGTTCGAAAGCTTTCTTT. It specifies CASSWTRGSKAFF.

The CDR3 region has the DNA TGTGCCAGCAGTTGGGGCTACGAGCAGTACTTC. This codes for CASSWGYEQYF. This chain connects TRBV6-1 to TRBJ2-7, with D unresolved. CDR3 length: 11 residues. CDR1 is MNHNS and CDR2 is SASEGT in the germline V gene. V shed 5 bases and J shed 3 bases, with 5 bases lying between them.

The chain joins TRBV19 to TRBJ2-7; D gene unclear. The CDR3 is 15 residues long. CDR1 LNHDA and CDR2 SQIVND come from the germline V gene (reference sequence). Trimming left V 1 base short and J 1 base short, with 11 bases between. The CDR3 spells CASSIGGMGSYEQYF. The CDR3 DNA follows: TGTGCCAGTAGTATAGGGGGTATGGGATCCTACGAGCAGTACTTC.

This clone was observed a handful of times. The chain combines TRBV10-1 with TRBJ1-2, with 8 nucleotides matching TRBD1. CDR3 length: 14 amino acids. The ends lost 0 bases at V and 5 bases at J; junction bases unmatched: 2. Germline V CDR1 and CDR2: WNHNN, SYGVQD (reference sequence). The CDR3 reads CASSESRTGYGYTF. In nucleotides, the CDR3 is TGCGCCAGCAGTGAGTCGCGGACAGGGTATGGCTACACCTTC.

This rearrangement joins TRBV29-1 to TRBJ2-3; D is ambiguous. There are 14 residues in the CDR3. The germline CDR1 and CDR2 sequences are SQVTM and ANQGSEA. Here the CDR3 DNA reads TGCACCTACCCTAGGCTTTTCCGCACAGATACGCAGTATTTT. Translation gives CTYPRLFRTDTQYF.

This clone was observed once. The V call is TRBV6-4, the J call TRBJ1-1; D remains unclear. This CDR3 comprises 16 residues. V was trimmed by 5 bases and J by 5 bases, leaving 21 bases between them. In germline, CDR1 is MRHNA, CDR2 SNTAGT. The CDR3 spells CASSPDGMEGRTEAFF. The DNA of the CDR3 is TGTGCCAGCAGTCCGGACGGTATGGAGGGTCGGACTGAAGCTTTCTTT.

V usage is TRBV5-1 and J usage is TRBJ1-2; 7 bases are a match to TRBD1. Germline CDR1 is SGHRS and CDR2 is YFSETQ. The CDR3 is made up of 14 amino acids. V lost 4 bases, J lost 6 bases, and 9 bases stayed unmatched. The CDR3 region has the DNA TGCGCCAGCAGCCCGGACAGGAGCGGCGATGGCTACACCTTC. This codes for CASSPDRSGDGYTF.

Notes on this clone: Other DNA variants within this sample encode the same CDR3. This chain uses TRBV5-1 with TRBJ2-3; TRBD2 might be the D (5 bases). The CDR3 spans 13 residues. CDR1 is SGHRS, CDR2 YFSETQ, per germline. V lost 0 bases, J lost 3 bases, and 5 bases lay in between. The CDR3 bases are TGCGCCAGCAGCTTGGGAGGGACAGATACGCAGTATTTT. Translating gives CASSLGGTDTQYF. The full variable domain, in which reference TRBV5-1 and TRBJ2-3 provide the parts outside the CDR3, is KAGVTQTPRYLIKTRGQQVTLSCSPISGHRSVSWYQQTPGQGLQFLFEYFSETQRNKGNFPGRFSGRQFSNSRSEMNVSTLELGDSALYLCASSLGGTDTQYFGPGTRLTVL.

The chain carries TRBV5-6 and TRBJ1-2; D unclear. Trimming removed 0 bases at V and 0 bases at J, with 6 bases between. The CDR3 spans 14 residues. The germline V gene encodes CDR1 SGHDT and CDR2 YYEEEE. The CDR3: CASSLATANYGYTF. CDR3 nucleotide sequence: TGTGCCAGCAGCTTGGCCACGGCTAACTATGGCTACACCTTC.

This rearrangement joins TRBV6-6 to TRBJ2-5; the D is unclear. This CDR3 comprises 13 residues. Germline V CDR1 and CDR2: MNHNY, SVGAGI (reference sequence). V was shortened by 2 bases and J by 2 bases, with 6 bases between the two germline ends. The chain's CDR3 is CASSYDLQETQYF. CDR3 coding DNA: TGTGCCAGCAGTTACGACTTACAAGAGACCCAGTACTTC.

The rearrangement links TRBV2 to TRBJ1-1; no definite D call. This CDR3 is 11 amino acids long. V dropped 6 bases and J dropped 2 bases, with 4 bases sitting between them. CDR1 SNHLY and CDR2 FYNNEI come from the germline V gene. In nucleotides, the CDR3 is TGTGCCAGCAGGGCTAACACTGAAGCTTTCTTT. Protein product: CASRANTEAFF.

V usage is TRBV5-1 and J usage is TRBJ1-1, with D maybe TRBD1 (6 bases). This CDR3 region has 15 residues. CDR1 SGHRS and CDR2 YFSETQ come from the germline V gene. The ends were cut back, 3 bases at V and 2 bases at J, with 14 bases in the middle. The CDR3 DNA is TGCGCCAGCAGCTCCCCGGCAGGGGCTAACACTGAAGCTTTCTTT. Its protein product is CASSSPAGANTEAFF.

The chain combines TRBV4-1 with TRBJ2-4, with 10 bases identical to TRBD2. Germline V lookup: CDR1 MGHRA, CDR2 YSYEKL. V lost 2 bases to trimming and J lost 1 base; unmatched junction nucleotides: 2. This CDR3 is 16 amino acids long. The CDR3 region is CASSQLAGDAKNIQYF. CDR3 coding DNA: TGCGCCAGCAGCCAACTAGCGGGAGATGCCAAAAACATTCAGTACTTC.